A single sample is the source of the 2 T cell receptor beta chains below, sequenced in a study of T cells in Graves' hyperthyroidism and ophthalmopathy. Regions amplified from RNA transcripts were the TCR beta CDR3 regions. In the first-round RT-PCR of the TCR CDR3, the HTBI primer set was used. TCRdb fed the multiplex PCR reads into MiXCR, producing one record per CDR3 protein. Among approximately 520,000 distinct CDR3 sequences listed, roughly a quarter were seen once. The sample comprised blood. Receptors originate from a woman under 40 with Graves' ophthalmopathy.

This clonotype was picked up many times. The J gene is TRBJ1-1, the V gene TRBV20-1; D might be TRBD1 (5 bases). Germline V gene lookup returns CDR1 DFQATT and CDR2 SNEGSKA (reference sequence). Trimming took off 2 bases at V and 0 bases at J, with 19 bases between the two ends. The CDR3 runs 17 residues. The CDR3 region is CSARRRGGGLMNTEAFF. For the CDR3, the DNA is TGCAGTGCTAGACGACGGGGTGGGGGTCTCATGAACACTGAAGCTTTCTTT.

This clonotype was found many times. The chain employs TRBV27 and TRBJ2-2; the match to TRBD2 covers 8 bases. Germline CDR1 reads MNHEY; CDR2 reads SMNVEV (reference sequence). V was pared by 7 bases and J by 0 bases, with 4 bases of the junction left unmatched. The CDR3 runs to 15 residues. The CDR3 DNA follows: TGTGCCAGCACCCCGGGACTAGCGAACACCGGGGAGCTGTTTTTT. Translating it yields CASTPGLANTGELFF.